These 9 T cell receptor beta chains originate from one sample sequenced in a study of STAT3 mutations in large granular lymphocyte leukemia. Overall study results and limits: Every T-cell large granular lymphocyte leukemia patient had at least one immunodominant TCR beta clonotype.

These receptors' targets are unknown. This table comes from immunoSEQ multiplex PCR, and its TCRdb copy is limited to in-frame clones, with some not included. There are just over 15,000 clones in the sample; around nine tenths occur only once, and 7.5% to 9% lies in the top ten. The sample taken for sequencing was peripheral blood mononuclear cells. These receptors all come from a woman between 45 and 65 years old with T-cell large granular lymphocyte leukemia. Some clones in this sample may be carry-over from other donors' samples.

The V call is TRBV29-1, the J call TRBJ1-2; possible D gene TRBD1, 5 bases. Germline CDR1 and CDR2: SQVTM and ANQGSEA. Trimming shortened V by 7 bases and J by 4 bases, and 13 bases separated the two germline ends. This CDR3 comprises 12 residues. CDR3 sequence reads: CSAGGSFYGYTF. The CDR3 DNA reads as TGCAGCGCTGGGGGATCCTTCTATGGCTACACCTTC.

The CDR3 is CASSLKSNYGYTF. CDR3 nucleotides: TGTGCCAGCAGTTTAAAGTCTAACTATGGCTACACCTTC. The V call is TRBV27, the J call TRBJ1-2; no clear D. Germline V gives CDR1 MNHEY, CDR2 SMNVEV (reference sequence). The CDR3 spans 13 residues. V was cut by 2 bases and J by 0 bases, with 4 bases left in between.

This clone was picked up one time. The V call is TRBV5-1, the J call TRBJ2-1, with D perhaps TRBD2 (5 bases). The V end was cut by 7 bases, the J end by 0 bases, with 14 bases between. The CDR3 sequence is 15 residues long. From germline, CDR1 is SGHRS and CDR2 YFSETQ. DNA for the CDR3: TGCGCCAGCTCCCCGACGGGGTACTCCTACAATGAGCAGTTCTTC. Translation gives CASSPTGYSYNEQFF.

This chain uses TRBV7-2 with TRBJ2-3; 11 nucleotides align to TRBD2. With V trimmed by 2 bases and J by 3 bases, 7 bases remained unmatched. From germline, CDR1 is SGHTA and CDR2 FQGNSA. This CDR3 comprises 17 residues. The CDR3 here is CASSLRSGRAGTDTQYF. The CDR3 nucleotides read TGTGCCAGCAGCTTACGTAGCGGGAGGGCCGGTACAGATACGCAGTATTTT.

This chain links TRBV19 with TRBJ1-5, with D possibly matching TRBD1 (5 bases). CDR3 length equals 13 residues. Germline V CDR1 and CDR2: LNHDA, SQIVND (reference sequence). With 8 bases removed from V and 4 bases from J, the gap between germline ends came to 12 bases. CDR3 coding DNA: TGTGCCAGTTCGGGCAGGGAGAATCAGCCCCAGCATTTT. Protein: CASSGRENQPQHF.

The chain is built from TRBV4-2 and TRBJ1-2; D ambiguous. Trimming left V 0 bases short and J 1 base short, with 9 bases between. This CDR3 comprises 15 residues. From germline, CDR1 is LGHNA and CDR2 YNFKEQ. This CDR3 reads CASSQDARVNYGYTF. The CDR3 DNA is TGTGCCAGCAGCCAAGATGCTAGGGTTAACTATGGCTACACCTTC.

CDR3 bases: TGCGCCAGCAGCCAAGGAGCGGGCACTGAAGCTTTCTTT. This encodes CASSQGAGTEAFF. The V and J genes are TRBV4-1 and TRBJ1-1; D remains ambiguous. Germline V gene lookup returns CDR1 MGHRA and CDR2 YSYEKL. V was shortened by 1 base and J by 4 bases, with 7 bases between the two germline ends. CDR3 length: 13 residues.

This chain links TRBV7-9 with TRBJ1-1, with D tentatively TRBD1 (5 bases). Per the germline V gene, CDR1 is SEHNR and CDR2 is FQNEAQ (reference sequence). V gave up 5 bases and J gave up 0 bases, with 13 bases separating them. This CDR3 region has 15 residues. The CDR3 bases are TGTGCCAGCAGCAAGGACACTACTATGAACACTGAAGCTTTCTTT. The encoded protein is CASSKDTTMNTEAFF.

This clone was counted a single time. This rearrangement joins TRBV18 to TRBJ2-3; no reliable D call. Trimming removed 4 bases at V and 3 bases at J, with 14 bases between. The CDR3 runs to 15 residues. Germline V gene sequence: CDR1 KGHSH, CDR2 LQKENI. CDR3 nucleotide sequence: TGTGCCAGCTCACAGGGCATCAGCATGACAGATACGCAGTATTTT. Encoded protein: CASSQGISMTDTQYF.